This TCR beta chain emerged from a study of Graves' ophthalmopathy and Graves' hyperthyroidism. Overall study: No ophthalmopathy within 18 months of follow-up signified stable hyperthyroidism.

Germline V CDR1 and CDR2: SGHVS, FNYEAQ. This CDR3 region has 15 residues. Trimming cost V 1 base and J 6 bases, with 16 bases left between them. Hyperthyroidism was new, under 2 months, in patients aged 18 to 65. This clonotype was detected many times. The study amplified TCR beta CDR3 regions using RNA transcripts. HTBI primers primed a first-round RT-PCR, and a second-round multiplex PCR followed. MiXCR, run by TCRdb on the multiplex PCR reads, gives a single entry per CDR3 protein. The sample gives 1 million to 1.3 million distinct CDR3 sequences, 35% to 40% of which show up once; around 10% is in the top ten.

The receptor comes from an adult man with Graves' hyperthyroidism. Material: peripheral blood or thyroid tissue (not recorded which). The chain combines TRBV7-6 with TRBJ2-7; D not resolved. CDR3 DNA sequence: TGTGCCAGCAGCTTAGAAGGCGGCCCTAGGGTCGAGCAGTACTTC. As protein: CASSLEGGPRVEQYF.